The clone carrying this T cell receptor (beta chain) was counted only a few times. No antigen is known for it. The CDR3 totals 15 residues. Germline loops: CDR1 MNHNS, CDR2 SASEGT. The V gene end was trimmed by 7 bases and the J gene end by 2 bases; junction bases not matched to a gene: 7. The data were taken from a study of beta chain features in type 1 diabetes. Across the whole study: Regarding age, gender and cell yields, patients proved similar to healthy donors.

Every participating donor gave one draw, a heparinised blood sample averaging about 100 mL. Of the isolated RNA, all was reverse transcribed, and so the sequenced material was expressed TCRB transcripts. Sequenced naive, central memory and regulatory T cell samples produced an average of about 3.57 million reads. Clones were read by immunoSEQ multiplex PCR, and TCRdb kept only the in-frame ones, dropping some. The sample consists of around 150,000 clones, 8.5% to 10% of them appearing once. General study results and limits: Fewer insertions but more deletions were seen at VDJ junctions in type 1 diabetes patients. Across all four CD4+ subsets, people with type 1 diabetes showed modestly shorter TCRB CDR3s.

The source material was central memory CD4+ T cells from blood. The TCR sequence derives from a woman aged 25-40 years with type 1 diabetes. V gene TRBV6-1 combines with J gene TRBJ2-7; 11 bases fit TRBD2. The DNA of the CDR3 is TGTGCCAGCAACGGACTAGCGGGCGCAACCTACGAGCAGTACTTC. Translation: CASNGLAGATYEQYF.